This T cell receptor (beta chain) is from a study of shared clonotypes between healthy human individuals. Germline CDR1 reads SGHTA; CDR2 reads FQGNSA. The CDR3 covers 15 residues. Deep level was the assay's run setting. Only in-frame clones appear in the TCRdb table, and some are missing; sequencing was by immunoSEQ multiplex PCR. The sample includes some 650,000 clones, roughly 97% of them seen just once. Concerning this clone itself: Its antigen is undetermined.

Study results and limitations: Clonotypes that were shared across a handful of donors made up around 5.5% of naive CD4 clonotypes. Read depth was anticipated to influence clonotype sharing among donors. Across subsets, estimated richness was generally greater for naive than for memory populations.

The TCR sequence derives from a woman aged 25-40 years in good health. Input material: naive CD4+ T cells sorted from blood. The subset here: CD45RA+ positively selected. The chain employs TRBV7-2 and TRBJ2-5; 8 bases agree with TRBD1. The J call may be mistaken, given a closer DNA end match to TRBJ2-7. The CDR3 loop is CASSYSGTGRREQYF. The DNA of the CDR3 is TGTGCCAGCAGCTATTCCGGGACAGGCCGGCGCGAGCAGTACTTC.